This T cell receptor (beta chain) emerged from a study of Tregs in tolerant kidney transplant recipients. Background on the study: Sorting used antibodies to exclude donor cells.

Trimming took 2 bases from V and 8 from J, leaving 21 bases between them. Germline V gives CDR1 SGHTA, CDR2 FQGTGA. This CDR3 is built from 16 residues. Measured with immunoSEQ multiplex PCR; TCRdb has only the in-frame clones, and not every one. The table records about 19,000 clones, roughly 65% of them present only once. A note on this clone: What it recognizes is unknown.

The TCR sequence derives from a human donor in good health. The V gene is TRBV7-3, the J gene TRBJ1-2; the D gene is possibly TRBD1 (6 bases). Material: Tregs from blood cultured with allogeneic cells. The CDR3 region has the DNA TGTGCCAGCAGCTTAGGACACCGGGACAATCCTACGGGCTACACCTTC. It translates to CASSLGHRDNPTGYTF. The full variable domain, in which reference TRBV7-3 and TRBJ1-2 provide the parts outside the CDR3, is GAGVSQTPSNKVTEKGKYVELRCDPISGHTALYWYRQSLGQGPEFLIYFQGTGAADDSGLPNDRFFAVRPEGSVSTLKIQRTERGDSAVYLCASSLGHRDNPTGYTFGSGTRLTVV.